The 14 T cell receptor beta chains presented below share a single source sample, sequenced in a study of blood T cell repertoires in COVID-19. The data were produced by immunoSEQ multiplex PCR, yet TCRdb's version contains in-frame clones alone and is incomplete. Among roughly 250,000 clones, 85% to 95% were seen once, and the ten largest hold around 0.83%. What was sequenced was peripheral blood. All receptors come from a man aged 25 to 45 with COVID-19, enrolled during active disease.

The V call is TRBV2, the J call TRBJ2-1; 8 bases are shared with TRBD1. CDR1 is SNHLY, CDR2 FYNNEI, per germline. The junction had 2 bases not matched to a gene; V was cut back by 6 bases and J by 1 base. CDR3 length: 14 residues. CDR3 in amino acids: CASRRDRSYNEQFF. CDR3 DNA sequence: TGTGCCAGCAGAAGGGACAGGTCCTACAATGAGCAGTTCTTC.

The CDR3: CASRRQGPDTQYF. The CDR3 coding sequence is TGTGCCAGCAGACGACAGGGGCCAGATACGCAGTATTTT. The rearrangement links TRBV6-5 to TRBJ2-3; 8 bases match TRBD1. Germline V gene data show CDR1 as MNHEY and CDR2 as SVGAGI. The CDR3 sequence is 13 residues long. Trimming at V came to 6 bases and at J to 4 bases, leaving 3 bases not matched to a gene.

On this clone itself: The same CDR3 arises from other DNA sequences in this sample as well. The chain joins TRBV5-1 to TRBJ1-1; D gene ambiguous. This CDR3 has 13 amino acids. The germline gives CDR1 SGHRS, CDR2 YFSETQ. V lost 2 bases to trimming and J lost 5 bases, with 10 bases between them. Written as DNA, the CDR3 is TGCGCCAGCAGCTTTCAAGGGAGGACTGAAGCTTTCTTT. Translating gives CASSFQGRTEAFF.

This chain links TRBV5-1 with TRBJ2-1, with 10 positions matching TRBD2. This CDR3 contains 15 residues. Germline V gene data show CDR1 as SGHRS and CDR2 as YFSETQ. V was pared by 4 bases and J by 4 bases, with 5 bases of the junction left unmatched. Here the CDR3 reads CASSAWTSGYNEQFF. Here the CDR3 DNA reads TGCGCCAGCAGCGCATGGACTAGCGGTTACAATGAGCAGTTCTTC.

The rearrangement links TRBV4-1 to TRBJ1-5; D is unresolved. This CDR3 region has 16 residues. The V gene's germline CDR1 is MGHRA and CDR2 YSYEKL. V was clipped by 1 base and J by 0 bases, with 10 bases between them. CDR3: CASSQVDTYSNQPQHF. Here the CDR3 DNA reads TGCGCCAGCAGCCAAGTTGACACTTATAGCAATCAGCCCCAGCATTTT.

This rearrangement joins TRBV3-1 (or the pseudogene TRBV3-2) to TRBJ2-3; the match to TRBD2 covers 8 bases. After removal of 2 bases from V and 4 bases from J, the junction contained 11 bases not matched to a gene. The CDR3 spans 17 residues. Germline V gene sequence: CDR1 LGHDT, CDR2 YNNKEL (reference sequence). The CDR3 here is CASSQSFRGGVPDTQYF. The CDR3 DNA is TGTGCCAGCAGCCAATCCTTTCGGGGGGGGGTCCCAGATACGCAGTATTTT.

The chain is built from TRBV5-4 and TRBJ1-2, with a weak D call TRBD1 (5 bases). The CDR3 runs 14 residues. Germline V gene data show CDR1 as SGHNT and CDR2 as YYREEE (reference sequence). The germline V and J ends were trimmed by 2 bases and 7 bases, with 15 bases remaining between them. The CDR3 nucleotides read TGTGCCAGCAGCTTCGGGACGGGGGTTGGTGGCTACACCTTC. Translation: CASSFGTGVGGYTF.

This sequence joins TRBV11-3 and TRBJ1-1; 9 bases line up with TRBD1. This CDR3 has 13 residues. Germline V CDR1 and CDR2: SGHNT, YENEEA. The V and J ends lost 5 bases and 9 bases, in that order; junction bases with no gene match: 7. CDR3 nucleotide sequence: TGTGCCAGCAGCCCGGGACAGGGCCTTAAAGCTTTCTTT. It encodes CASSPGQGLKAFF. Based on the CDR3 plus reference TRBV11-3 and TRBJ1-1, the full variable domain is EAGVVQSPRYKIIEKKQPVAFWCNPISGHNTLYWYLQNLGQGPELLIRYENEEAVDDSQLPKDRFSAERLKGVDSTLKIQPAELGDSAVYLCASSPGQGLKAFFGQGTRLTVV.

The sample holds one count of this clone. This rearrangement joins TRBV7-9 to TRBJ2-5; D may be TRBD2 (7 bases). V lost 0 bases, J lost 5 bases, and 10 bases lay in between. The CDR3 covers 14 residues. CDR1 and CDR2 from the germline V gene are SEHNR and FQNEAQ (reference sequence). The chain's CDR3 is CASSLAGGQETQYF. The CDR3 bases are TGTGCCAGCAGCTTAGCGGGGGGGCAGGAGACCCAGTACTTC. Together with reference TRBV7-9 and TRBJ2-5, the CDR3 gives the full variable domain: DTGVSQNPRHKITKRGQNVTFRCDPISEHNRLYWYRQTLGQGPEFLTYFQNEAQLEKSRLLSDRFSAERPKGSFSTLEIQRTEQGDSAMYLCASSLAGGQETQYFGPGTRLLVL.

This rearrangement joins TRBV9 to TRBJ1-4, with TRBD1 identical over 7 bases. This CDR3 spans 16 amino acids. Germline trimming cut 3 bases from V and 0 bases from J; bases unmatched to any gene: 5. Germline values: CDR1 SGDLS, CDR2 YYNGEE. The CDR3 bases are TGTGCCAGCAGCGAGGGGACAGCAGCAACTAATGAAAAACTGTTTTTT. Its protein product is CASSEGTAATNEKLFF.

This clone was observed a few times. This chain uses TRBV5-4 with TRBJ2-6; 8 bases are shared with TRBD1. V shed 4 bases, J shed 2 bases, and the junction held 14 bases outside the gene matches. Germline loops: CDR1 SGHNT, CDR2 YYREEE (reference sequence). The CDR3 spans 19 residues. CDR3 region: CASSATGTGRRAGANVLTF. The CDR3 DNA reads TGTGCCAGCAGCGCGACCGGGACAGGAAGGCGTGCTGGGGCCAACGTCCTGACTTTC.

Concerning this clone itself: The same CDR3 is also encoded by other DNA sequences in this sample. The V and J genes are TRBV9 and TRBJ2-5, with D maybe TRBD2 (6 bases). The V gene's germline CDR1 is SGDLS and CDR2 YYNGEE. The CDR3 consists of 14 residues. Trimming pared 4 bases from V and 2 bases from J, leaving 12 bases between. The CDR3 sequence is CASSPGTSQETQYF. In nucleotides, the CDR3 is TGTGCCAGCAGCCCCGGGACTTCACAAGAGACCCAGTACTTC. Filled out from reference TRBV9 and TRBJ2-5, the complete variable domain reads DSGVTQTPKHLITATGQRVTLRCSPRSGDLSVYWYQQSLDQGLQFLIQYYNGEERAKGNILERFSAQQFPDLHSELNLSSLELGDSALYFCASSPGTSQETQYFGPGTRLLVL.

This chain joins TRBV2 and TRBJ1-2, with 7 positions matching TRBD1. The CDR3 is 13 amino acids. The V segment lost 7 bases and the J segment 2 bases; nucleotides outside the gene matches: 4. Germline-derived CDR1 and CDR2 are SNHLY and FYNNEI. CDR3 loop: CASTLDRNYGYTF. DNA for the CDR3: TGTGCCAGCACTTTGGACAGGAACTATGGCTACACCTTC.

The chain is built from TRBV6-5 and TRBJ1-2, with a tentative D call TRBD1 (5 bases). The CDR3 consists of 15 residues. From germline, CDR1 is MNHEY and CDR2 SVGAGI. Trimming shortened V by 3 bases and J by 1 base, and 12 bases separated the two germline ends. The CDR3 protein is CASSYRTGLNYGYTF. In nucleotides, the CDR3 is TGTGCCAGCAGTTATCGGACGGGACTTAACTATGGCTACACCTTC.